This T cell receptor (beta chain) is drawn from a study of CD8 T cells in ankylosing spondylitis. The study, taken as a whole, reports: Significantly higher representation of disease-linked clones was reported for matched ankylosing spondylitis synovial fluid. Roughly eight highly homologous variants made up a TCR beta motif that seemed to typify ankylosing spondylitis blood.

TCRdb analysed the 5' RACE reads with MiXCR anew, one entry per CDR3 protein. The data show some 140,000 distinct CDR3 sequences, 17% seen once. The CDR3 sequence is 15 residues long. V lost 1 base, J lost 8 bases, and 12 bases lay in between. Looked up from germline, CDR1 is LNHNV and CDR2 is YYDKDF (reference sequence). The sample holds a few counts of this clonotype. Its target is not known. This sequence joins TRBV15 and TRBJ1-6, with D perhaps matching TRBD1 (5 bases). The sequenced sample consisted of blood, either unsorted or a sorted T cell fraction (not recorded which). The receptor was isolated from a male donor with ankylosing spondylitis. CDR3 region: CATSRVGREDSPLHF. Written as DNA, the CDR3 is TGTGCCACCAGCAGAGTGGGCAGGGAGGATTCACCCCTCCACTTT.